This T cell receptor beta chain was obtained from a study of CD8+ T cells in alopecia areata. As the sequencing template, cDNA was produced by extracting RNA and reverse transcribing it. Sequenced by immunoSEQ multiplex PCR; TCRdb stores in-frame clones only, minus some. The sample lists some 200,000 clones; approximately 56% were seen once. CDR3 size: 15 residues. The germline gives CDR1 SEHNR, CDR2 FQNEAQ (reference sequence). The V end lost 3 bases, the J end lost 0 bases, and 8 bases lay between the germline ends. Noted treatment: oral pan-JAK inhibitor, 5-10 mg twice daily. Only a few counts were recorded for this clone.

The sequencing used CD4+ T cells sorted from blood, collected at week 4, from a patient treated with tofacitinib. The chain links TRBV7-9 to TRBJ2-2; D is ambiguous. The sequence came from a human donor with alopecia areata. CDR3 DNA sequence: TGTGCCAGCAGCTTTTTAGCCACGAACACCGGGGAGCTGTTTTTT. This sequence encodes CASSFLATNTGELFF.